The text below deals with one T cell receptor (beta chain). No antigen is known for it. Looked up from germline, CDR1 is SNHLY and CDR2 is FYNNEI. The CDR3 extends over 14 amino acids. V was trimmed by 7 bases and J by 3 bases, leaving 13 bases between them. The entry originates in a study of T cell repertoires in cytomegalovirus infection. The wider study: From public TCR beta signatures came an indication of both CMV infection and matching HLA type. Notes on the study in general: HLA-C-restricted CMV-specific TCR beta clonotypes prevailed in the ex vivo response. Adding up the frequency of public TCR beta families identified people who carried CMV plus the relevant HLA.

TCRdb reprocessed the reads via MiXCR and lists one record per CDR3 protein. Of 680,000 or so distinct CDR3 sequences listed, less than 40% are singletons. The clonotype was recovered from a human donor in good health (CMV status not recorded). Some clones in this sample may be carry-over from other donors' samples. The material sequenced was PBMCs. The gene calls are TRBV2 and TRBJ1-3, with D unclear. CDR3 bases: TGTGCCAGCAAGTTGACGGGGAGTGGAAACACCATATATTTT. Protein sequence: CASKLTGSGNTIYF. Filled out from reference TRBV2 and TRBJ1-3, the complete variable domain reads EPEVTQTPSHQVTQMGQEVILRCVPISNHLYFYWYRQILGQKVEFLVSFYNNEISEKSEIFDDQFSVERPDGSNFTLKIRSTKLEDSAMYFCASKLTGSGNTIYFGEGSWLTVV.